This is a list of T cell receptor beta chains from one sample in a study of blood T cell repertoires in COVID-19. Sequenced by immunoSEQ multiplex PCR; TCRdb stores in-frame clones only, minus some. The data contain more than 75,000 clones, roughly nine tenths of them singletons. The sequenced sample was peripheral blood. The receptors derive from a man aged 50 or older with acute or convalescent COVID-19. Each CDR3 is given with its conserved first and last residue. D genes are given only for firm matches. Size values are once, few and many counts, or a class for expanded clones, and some rows have none.

j_gene	v_gene	abundance	d_gene	CDR3nt	CDR3aa
TRBJ2-3	TRBV28	.	TRBD1	TGTGCCAGCTCACAGCCGGGACAGGGGGCCGCAGATACGCAGTATTTT	CASSQPGQGAADTQYF
TRBJ2-7	TRBV28	.	TRBD1	TGTGCCAGCAGACCGGGACAGGGGGGAAGGGAGCAGTACTTC	CASRPGQGGREQYF
TRBJ1-1	TRBV6-5	.	.	TGTGCCAGCAGCCCGGGACATTTGAACACTGAAGCTTTCTTT	CASSPGHLNTEAFF
TRBJ2-2	TRBV9	.	TRBD2	TGTGCCAGCAGCCCCCGGACTAGCCGGGACGGGGAGCTGTTTTTT	CASSPRTSRDGELFF
TRBJ2-7	TRBV29-1	.	.	TGCAGCGTTGCTGGACAGTCCTACGAGCAGTACTTC	CSVAGQSYEQYF
TRBJ1-5	TRBV9	.	TRBD1	TGTGCCAGCTCTACAGGGGTCGGCAATCAGCCCCAGCATTTT	CASSTGVGNQPQHF
TRBJ1-4	TRBV28	.	TRBD1	TGTGCCAGCAGTTTTAGGACAGGAAAGAATGAAAAACTGTTTTTT	CASSFRTGKNEKLFF
TRBJ1-1	TRBV19	few	.	TGTGCCAGTAGTATATCGACAAAAGGTGACACTGAAGCTTTCTTT	CASSISTKGDTEAFF
TRBJ2-1	TRBV25-1	.	.	TGTGCCAGCAGCCCCACCCGACTAGAGTCGAGGCAGTTCTTC	CASSPTRLESRQFF
TRBJ1-1	TRBV7-9	once	.	TGTGCCAGCAGCTTAGGGTCAAGCATGAACACTGAAGCTTTCTTT	CASSLGSSMNTEAFF
TRBJ2-3	TRBV4-3	.	.	TGCGCCAGCAGTCTTCTTATTACAGATACGCAGTATTTT	CASSLLITDTQYF
TRBJ1-2	TRBV7-3	.	.	TGTGCCAGCAGCTCAACTCTAGGATATGGCTACACCTTC	CASSSTLGYGYTF
TRBJ2-3	TRBV7-3	.	TRBD1	TGTGCCAGCAGCCGAGGGTGGGGCCGGGACAGGGGCACAGATACGCAGTATTTT	CASSRGWGRDRGTDTQYF
TRBJ2-1	TRBV23-1	.	TRBD1	TGCGCCAGCAGTCGAGACTTGGACAGGGTGTACAATGAGCAGTTCTTC	CASSRDLDRVYNEQFF
TRBJ2-2	TRBV28	.	.	TGTGCCAGCAGTTTATCGACCGGGGAGCTGTTTTTT	CASSLSTGELFF
TRBJ1-1	TRBV7-2	.	.	TGTGCCAGCAGCTTTTACCCCGGACAAAACACTGAAGCTTTCTTT	CASSFYPGQNTEAFF
TRBJ1-1	TRBV6-7	once	.	TGTGCCAGCAGTTACAAAGGGGTTCTAAGGAACACTGAAGCTTTCTTT	CASSYKGVLRNTEAFF